Sequencing of this T cell receptor (beta chain) was carried out in a study of CD8 T cells in ankylosing spondylitis (TCRdb year 2017). Study-wide context: T cell receptor beta repertoires were profiled in healthy donors and ankylosing spondylitis patients so that disease-linked TCR variants could be found. The full study cohort was made up of approximately 24 ankylosing spondylitis patients and about a hundred healthy donors. Peripheral blood samples were taken, and synovial fluid was additionally collected from ankylosing spondylitis patients. Study-level results and caveats: Some TCR beta motif variants had previously been reported in synovial fluid and blood of reactive arthritis patients, which suggested common disease-initiation mechanisms. The disease-linked clones showed a CD8+ phenotype and occurred at relatively low frequencies in peripheral blood. Significant enrichment of the disease-linked clones was reported in matched synovial fluid samples from ankylosing spondylitis patients. Blood from ankylosing spondylitis patients appeared to be characterized by a TCR beta motif composed of 7 to 9 highly homologous amino acid variants.

About this clonotype: Its antigen remains undetermined. The sample holds no much larger clone one base away, and base qualities are not on file.

Cut back by 4 bases and 6 bases, the V and J ends lie 7 bases apart. Reading the germline V gene (reference sequence) gives CDR1 DFQATT and CDR2 SNEGSKA. Its CDR3 holds 12 amino acids, cysteine through phenylalanine. Just the 36-base CDR3 DNA is kept, in frame starting at base 1. Sequencer: Illumina HiSeq 2500. Quantitative 5'-RACE with molecular barcodes was used to prepare TCR beta libraries. The paper's processing steps were these. A new computational method based on a probabilistic model of VDJ rearrangement was used to identify disease-linked TCR variants. TCRdb's own reprocessing of the public reads used fastp at Q25 and MiXCR and kept productive beta chains. Entries are consolidated by CDR3 protein sequence, retaining the most common genes and DNA. These V and J calls derive from TCRdb rather than the authors' analysis. The sample yields under 250,000 distinct CDR3 sequences; roughly 25% were counted once. The ten largest clones take up 6.6% of the sample.

The receptor was isolated from a male donor with ankylosing spondylitis or in good health (not recorded which). The chain is encoded by TRBV20-1 joined to TRBJ1-6; TRBD1 is perhaps the D gene, given 5 matching bases. The source material was blood, either unsorted or a sorted T cell fraction (not recorded which). The CDR3 in this case is CSAKTVNSPLHF. The nucleotide sequence is TGCAGTGCTAAGACAGTTAATTCACCCCTCCACTTT.